These 20 T cell receptor beta chains came from one sample sequenced in a study of PD-1 blockade in classical Hodgkin lymphoma. Every single patient, without exception, relapsed after autologous stem cell transplantation, and brentuximab vedotin exposure varied. The method was immunoSEQ multiplex PCR; TCRdb's version includes in-frame clones alone and lacks a portion of them. The sample yields some 41,000 clones, roughly three quarters seen once. The sample consisted of peripheral blood mononuclear cells (PBMCs), taken before the second cycle of nivolumab. The receptors shown here come from a human donor with classical Hodgkin lymphoma.

A single count supports this clone. V gene TRBV11-2 combines with J gene TRBJ2-7; TRBD2 matches at 9 bases. Looked up from germline, CDR1 is SGHAT and CDR2 is FQNNGV. The ends lost 5 bases at V and 5 bases at J; junction bases unmatched: 10. The CDR3 loop spans 15 amino acids. The chain's CDR3 is CASSTRSGSIDEQYF. The CDR3 bases are TGTGCCAGCAGCACACGTAGCGGGAGTATAGACGAGCAGTACTTC.

This clone was counted between two and nine times. This rearrangement joins TRBV19 to TRBJ2-1; perhaps D is TRBD1 or TRBD2 (5 bases each). V lost 5 bases to trimming and J lost 2 bases, with 19 bases between them. Germline lookup yields CDR1 LNHDA and CDR2 SQIVND (reference sequence). CDR3 length: 17 amino acids. CDR3 bases: TGTGCCAGTAGTCGCGGTTGGGGGACGGTTACCTACAATGAGCAGTTCTTC. This encodes CASSRGWGTVTYNEQFF.

The chain carries TRBV11-1 and TRBJ2-1; D may be TRBD1 or TRBD2 (5 bases each). This CDR3 region has 13 residues. Trimming removed 5 bases at V and 10 bases at J, with 15 bases between. From germline, CDR1 is SGHAT and CDR2 FQDESV (reference sequence). In DNA, the CDR3 is TGTGCCAGCAGCGGACAAGAAGCGGAAGAGCAGTTCTTC. Translated, it gives CASSGQEAEEQFF. Full variable domain (remainder filled in from reference TRBV11-1 and TRBJ2-1): EAEVAQSPRYKITEKSQAVAFWCDPISGHATLYWYRQILGQGPELLVQFQDESVVDDSQLPKDRFSAERLKGVDSTLKIQPAELGDSAMYLCASSGQEAEEQFFGPGTRLTVL.

J is TRBJ2-1 and V is TRBV28, with 14 bases aligning to TRBD2. Germline trimming cut 8 bases from V and 6 bases from J; bases unmatched to any gene: 3. The CDR3 totals 14 residues. In germline, CDR1 is MDHEN, CDR2 SYDVKM. CDR3 DNA: TGTGCCAGCCAAGGGACTAGCGGGAGCAATGAGCAGTTCTTC. This gives the protein CASQGTSGSNEQFF.

As for this clone: Sequence at one end of the junction differs from germline and may be a read error. This sequence joins TRBV2 and TRBJ1-2; 7 nucleotides align to TRBD1. This CDR3 region has 13 residues. The germline V gene has CDR1 SNHLY and CDR2 FYNNEI. CDR3 sequence (DNA): TGTGCCAGAATGGACAGGCGAGGGTATGACTACACCTTC. It codes for CARMDRRGYDYTF.

The rearrangement links TRBV27 to TRBJ2-1; D is undetermined. With 4 bases removed from V and 6 bases from J, the gap between germline ends came to 7 bases. The CDR3 contains 12 residues. Germline V gene sequence: CDR1 MNHEY, CDR2 SMNVEV (reference sequence). CDR3 bases: TGTGCCAGCAGTTCACATCCCAATGAGCAGTTCTTC. Translation gives CASSSHPNEQFF.

The chain is built from TRBV23-1 and TRBJ1-3, with D maybe TRBD1 (6 bases). TRBV23-1 is treated as an ORF (open reading frame) with a function not yet certain. The V gene lost 0 bases and the J gene lost 0 bases, with 15 bases spanning the gap. This CDR3 is 18 amino acids long. This CDR3 reads CASSQSLRGDPSGNTIYF. In nucleotides, the CDR3 is TGCGCCAGCAGTCAATCCCTCAGGGGCGATCCCTCTGGAAACACCATATATTTT.

The DNA for the CDR3 is TGTGCCAGCAGCTTAGCCCCGGCCTACGAGCAGTACTTC. As protein: CASSLAPAYEQYF. The rearrangement joins TRBV7-2 to TRBJ2-7, with no clear D. Germline CDR1 SGHTA, CDR2 FQGNSA. This CDR3 spans 13 amino acids. Deletions cut 0 bases from V and 2 bases from J, with 5 bases between.

The chain is built from TRBV5-1 and TRBJ2-6; the D is unclear. Looked up from germline, CDR1 is SGHRS and CDR2 is YFSETQ. V lost 4 bases and J 1 base, leaving 12 bases between the germline ends. This CDR3 comprises 16 residues. CDR3 loop: CASSPTTVSGANVLTF. The CDR3 DNA reads TGCGCCAGCAGCCCGACGACGGTATCTGGGGCCAACGTCCTGACTTTC.

This clone was seen a few times. The CDR3 here is CASSLVQGGSYEQYF. DNA for the CDR3: TGTGCCAGCAGCTTAGTCCAGGGAGGGTCCTACGAGCAGTACTTC. V gene TRBV7-9 combines with J gene TRBJ2-7, with 7 bases lining up with TRBD2. This CDR3 has 15 amino acids. V lost 1 base, J lost 1 base, and 4 bases stayed unmatched. Germline assignment: CDR1 SEHNR and CDR2 FQNEAQ (reference sequence).

The rearrangement uses TRBV23-1 and TRBJ2-1; 7 bases are a match to TRBD2. TRBV23-1 is classed as an ORF, of uncertain function. Germline trimming cut 4 bases from V and 2 bases from J; bases unmatched to any gene: 8. The CDR3 length is 16 residues. As DNA, the CDR3 is TGCGCCAGCAGTCGATCACTAGCGCGAGCCTACAATGAGCAGTTCTTC. This gives the protein CASSRSLARAYNEQFF.

The table lists this clone with a few counts. The V and J genes are TRBV9 and TRBJ1-1; 7 nucleotides agree with TRBD1. The germline CDR1 and CDR2 sequences are SGDLS and YYNGEE. The CDR3 is made up of 11 amino acids. The V and J ends lost 4 bases and 7 bases, in that order; junction bases with no gene match: 1. CDR3 coding DNA: TGTGCCAGCAGCCGGGACAGTGAAGCTTTCTTT. Translating gives CASSRDSEAFF.

A few counts support this clone. The genes are TRBV10-3 and TRBJ2-7; 7 nucleotides agree with TRBD1. The J segment lost 6 bases and the V segment lost 10 bases, leaving 9 bases of the junction unmatched. Germline V gene data show CDR1 as ENHRY and CDR2 as SYGVKD. This CDR3 comprises 12 residues. The CDR3 here is CATQDRPGEQYF. The CDR3 nucleotides are TGTGCCACCCAGGACAGGCCCGGCGAGCAGTACTTC.

This chain links TRBV9 with TRBJ2-7, with 7 bases identical to TRBD1. Trimming cost V 0 bases and J 2 bases; bases outside gene matches: 2. Germline CDR1 and CDR2: SGDLS and YYNGEE. The CDR3 extends over 14 amino acids. CDR3 DNA: TGTGCCAGCAGCGTAGCGGGGACAGCCTACGAGCAGTACTTC. Encoded protein: CASSVAGTAYEQYF.

The rearrangement uses TRBV27 and TRBJ2-7, with 8 bases aligning to TRBD1. The CDR3 is 14 residues long. CDR1 MNHEY and CDR2 SMNVEV come from the germline V gene (reference sequence). J gave up 2 bases and V 6 bases, and 6 bases lay outside the gene matches. The CDR3 nucleotides are TGTGCCAGCAGCGTCGGGACAGGTACCTACGAGCAGTACTTC. Amino acid sequence: CASSVGTGTYEQYF.

This clone was counted between two and nine times. The J gene is TRBJ1-1, the V gene TRBV28; D might be TRBD1 (5 bases). Germline CDR1 MDHEN, CDR2 SYDVKM. V gave up 3 bases and J gave up 0 bases, with 8 bases separating them. The CDR3 is made up of 14 amino acids. The CDR3 is CASSFGAMNTEAFF. The CDR3 DNA sequence: TGTGCCAGCAGTTTCGGGGCTATGAACACTGAAGCTTTCTTT.

This clone was picked up one time. The chain has TRBV29-1 and TRBJ2-2, with 8 bases matching TRBD2. Looked up from germline, CDR1 is SQVTM and CDR2 is ANQGSEA. Trimming at V came to 0 bases and at J to 3 bases, leaving 9 bases not matched to a gene. The CDR3 is made up of 17 amino acids. The CDR3 sequence: CSVEDRGSGSDTGELFF. The CDR3 DNA is TGCAGCGTTGAAGATCGTGGGAGCGGGAGTGACACCGGGGAGCTGTTTTTT.

The chain carries TRBV4-2 and TRBJ2-5, with D tentatively TRBD1 (5 bases). The CDR3 extends over 16 amino acids. Germline V gives CDR1 LGHNA, CDR2 YNFKEQ. The ends were cut back, 0 bases at V and 2 bases at J, with 13 bases in the middle. This CDR3 reads CASSQDLQDSQETQYF. The CDR3 DNA reads as TGTGCCAGCAGCCAAGATTTACAGGATAGTCAAGAGACCCAGTACTTC.

This clone came up a few times. The chain is built from TRBV27 and TRBJ1-1; 7 bases agree with TRBD1. V was clipped by 2 bases and J by 11 bases; unmatched bases: 5. The CDR3 covers 12 residues. Germline assignment: CDR1 MNHEY and CDR2 SMNVEV (reference sequence). In DNA, the CDR3 is TGTGCCAGCAGTTTACCCGGGACAGATGCTTTCTTT. The encoded protein is CASSLPGTDAFF.

This clone was counted only a few times. The chain links TRBV28 to TRBJ1-2; D is ambiguous. The CDR3 length is 14 residues. The V end was cut by 6 bases, the J end by 2 bases, with 13 bases between. CDR1 is MDHEN and CDR2 is SYDVKM in the germline V gene. This chain's CDR3 is CASSPLVGNYGYTF. In DNA, the CDR3 is TGTGCCAGCAGCCCTCTCGTCGGGAACTATGGCTACACCTTC.